This TCR beta chain was retrieved from a study of CD8 T cells in ankylosing spondylitis (dated by TCRdb to the late 2010s). In the study overall: T cell receptor beta repertoires were profiled in healthy donors and ankylosing spondylitis patients so that disease-linked TCR variants could be found. In total, the full study cohort was made up of nearly 110 healthy donors and about two dozen ankylosing spondylitis patients. Samples of peripheral blood were taken, and for ankylosing spondylitis patients, synovial fluid was collected as well.

From its cysteine to its phenylalanine, the CDR3 spans 13 amino acids. CDR3 DNA is the only sequence kept; it has 39 bases, read in frame from the first base. From the germline V gene, CDR1 is SNHLY and CDR2 is FYNNEI. V loses 9 bases, J loses 2 bases, and the germline ends lie 12 bases apart. Study-level results and caveats: In peripheral blood, the disease-linked clones were found at relatively low frequencies and had a CD8+ phenotype. A TCR beta motif made up of eight highly homologous amino acid variants appeared to be characteristic of blood from ankylosing spondylitis patients. Significant enrichment of the disease-linked clones was reported in matched synovial fluid samples from ankylosing spondylitis patients. Some motif variants were previously reported in synovial fluid and blood of reactive arthritis patients, suggesting common disease-initiation mechanisms.

Of note for this clonotype: It has no known antigen specificity. It has no much larger one-base neighbor in the sample; base qualities were not kept.

Sequencing used an Illumina HiSeq 2500. Quantitative 5'-RACE with molecular barcodes was used to prepare TCR beta libraries. Per the source publication's procedure: A new computational method, built on a probabilistic model of VDJ rearrangement, was used to identify disease-linked TCR variants. The raw public reads went through TCRdb reprocessing: fastp at Q25, MiXCR clone calling, in-frame beta chains kept. Each entry is one CDR3 protein sequence, shown with its most common DNA and genes. These V and J calls rely on TCRdb rather than the paper's analysis. The sample table contains 150,000 or so distinct CDR3 sequences; only one count was recorded for around 9.6% of them. Together, the top ten hold roughly 16% of the sample.

The receptor chain draws on TRBV2 and TRBJ2-3; the D gene is perhaps TRBD2, from 5 matching bases. The TCR sequence derives from a female donor with ankylosing spondylitis or in good health (not recorded which). Sequencing was carried out using blood, either unsorted or a sorted T cell fraction (not recorded which). The CDR3 in this case is CARTGDLTDTQYF. The DNA sequence is TGTGCCAGAACCGGGGATCTCACAGATACGCAGTATTTT.